This is a list of T cell receptor beta chains from one sample in a study of blood T cell repertoires in COVID-19. Assay used: immunoSEQ multiplex PCR; TCRdb lists only in-frame clones, some missing. The sample holds 190,000 or so clones, approximately 86% seen once. The sequenced sample consisted of peripheral blood. Receptors were obtained from a man aged 40-49 years with active or convalescent COVID-19. Both conserved end residues are part of each CDR3. Each record gives: CDR3 length, D gene, J gene, V gene, clone size, CDR3 protein, CDR3 DNA. D genes are given only for firm matches. Rows give clone size only sometimes, using once, few, many, or a class for an expanded clone.

CDR3 length: 14
D gene: .
J gene: TRBJ1-6
V gene: TRBV6-2/TRBV6-3
clone size: .
CDR3 protein: CASSYAAESSPLHF
CDR3 DNA: TGTGCCAGCAGTTACGCCGCGGAAAGTTCACCCCTCCACTTT

CDR3 length: 14
D gene: TRBD2
J gene: TRBJ2-3
V gene: TRBV5-1
clone size: .
CDR3 protein: CASWAGGSTDTQYF
CDR3 DNA: TGCGCCAGTTGGGCGGGGGGAAGCACAGATACGCAGTATTTT

CDR3 length: 15
D gene: .
J gene: TRBJ2-2
V gene: TRBV15
clone size: few
CDR3 protein: CATSRDISVGGELFF
CDR3 DNA: TGTGCCACCAGCAGAGATATTTCGGTCGGCGGGGAGCTGTTTTTT

CDR3 length: 14
D gene: TRBD1
J gene: TRBJ1-5
V gene: TRBV6-5
clone size: few
CDR3 protein: CASRTGVENQPQHF
CDR3 DNA: TGTGCCAGCCGGACAGGTGTTGAAAATCAGCCCCAGCATTTT

CDR3 length: 16
D gene: TRBD1
J gene: TRBJ1-6
V gene: TRBV5-1
clone size: .
CDR3 protein: CASSLGDRGRYSPLHF
CDR3 DNA: TGCGCCAGCAGCTTGGGGGACAGGGGTAGGTATTCACCCCTCCACTTT

CDR3 length: 16
D gene: .
J gene: TRBJ1-5
V gene: TRBV30
clone size: .
CDR3 protein: CAWSVPSVGGNQPQHF
CDR3 DNA: TGTGCCTGGAGTGTGCCCTCCGTAGGGGGCAATCAGCCCCAGCATTTT

CDR3 length: 12
D gene: .
J gene: TRBJ1-3
V gene: TRBV2
clone size: .
CDR3 protein: CASNPLRNTIYF
CDR3 DNA: TGTGCCAGCAACCCACTGAGAAACACCATATATTTT

CDR3 length: 12
D gene: TRBD1
J gene: TRBJ2-5
V gene: TRBV29-1
clone size: once
CDR3 protein: CSVQGPQETQYF
CDR3 DNA: TGCAGCGTACAGGGGCCACAAGAGACCCAGTACTTC

CDR3 length: 15
D gene: .
J gene: TRBJ1-4
V gene: TRBV4-2
clone size: .
CDR3 protein: CASAPGFRVNEKLFF
CDR3 DNA: TGTGCCAGCGCCCCGGGGTTCCGTGTTAATGAAAAACTGTTTTTT

CDR3 length: 14
D gene: .
J gene: TRBJ1-2
V gene: TRBV28
clone size: .
CDR3 protein: CASRKPTENYGYTF
CDR3 DNA: TGTGCCAGCAGAAAACCAACAGAAAACTATGGCTACACCTTC

CDR3 length: 14
D gene: .
J gene: TRBJ2-3
V gene: TRBV7-3
clone size: .
CDR3 protein: CASSLGPARDTQYF
CDR3 DNA: TGTGCCAGCAGCTTAGGGCCGGCGCGAGATACGCAGTATTTT

CDR3 length: 11
D gene: .
J gene: TRBJ1-6
V gene: TRBV20-1
clone size: .
CDR3 protein: CSGRQNSPLHF
CDR3 DNA: TGCAGTGGCAGGCAAAATTCACCCCTCCACTTT

CDR3 length: 14
D gene: TRBD1
J gene: TRBJ1-1
V gene: TRBV7-3
clone size: .
CDR3 protein: CASSQTGTNTEAFF
CDR3 DNA: TGTGCCAGCAGCCAGACAGGGACTAACACTGAAGCTTTCTTT

CDR3 length: 12
D gene: TRBD1
J gene: TRBJ1-4
V gene: TRBV2
clone size: .
CDR3 protein: CASQGVREKLFF
CDR3 DNA: TGTGCCAGCCAGGGGGTAAGAGAAAAACTGTTTTTT

CDR3 length: 14
D gene: .
J gene: TRBJ2-5
V gene: TRBV25-1
clone size: .
CDR3 protein: CASKGDATKETQYF
CDR3 DNA: TGTGCCAGCAAGGGGGACGCCACAAAGGAGACCCAGTACTTC

CDR3 length: 14
D gene: .
J gene: TRBJ1-1
V gene: TRBV7-8
clone size: .
CDR3 protein: CASSLGHSGTEAFF
CDR3 DNA: TGTGCCAGCAGCTTAGGTCACAGTGGCACTGAAGCTTTCTTT

CDR3 length: 14
D gene: .
J gene: TRBJ1-5
V gene: TRBV19
clone size: .
CDR3 protein: CATKQGQGGQPQHF
CDR3 DNA: TGTGCCACAAAGCAGGGTCAGGGAGGCCAGCCCCAGCATTTT

CDR3 length: 14
D gene: TRBD1
J gene: TRBJ1-3
V gene: TRBV19
clone size: few
CDR3 protein: CASSATGYFDTIYF
CDR3 DNA: TGTGCCAGTAGCGCGACAGGGTATTTTGACACCATATATTTT

CDR3 length: 15
D gene: .
J gene: TRBJ2-3
V gene: TRBV5-1
clone size: .
CDR3 protein: CASSLVSGLTDTQYF
CDR3 DNA: TGCGCCAGCAGCTTGGTTTCGGGTCTCACAGATACGCAGTATTTT

CDR3 length: 15
D gene: TRBD2
J gene: TRBJ2-2
V gene: TRBV6-2/TRBV6-3
clone size: .
CDR3 protein: CASSSASGEGGELFF
CDR3 DNA: TGTGCCAGCAGTTCGGCTAGCGGGGAAGGCGGGGAGCTGTTTTTT

CDR3 length: 13
D gene: .
J gene: TRBJ1-5
V gene: TRBV2
clone size: .
CDR3 protein: CASTPGGNQPQHF
CDR3 DNA: TGTGCCAGCACTCCAGGGGGCAATCAGCCCCAGCATTTT